These 4 T cell receptor beta chains were all obtained from the same sample, sequenced in a study of shared clonotypes between healthy human individuals. Sequencing used immunoSEQ multiplex PCR; TCRdb keeps in-frame clones, though not all of them. This table holds 2.3 million or so clones, roughly 93% found once. The sample consisted of naive CD4+ T cells from PBMCs. Noted subset: CD45RA+ positively selected. These receptors came from a man aged 18 to 30 in good health. Some clones in this sample may be carry-over from other donors' samples.

The genes are TRBV2 and TRBJ2-1; 14 bases are shared with TRBD2. Per germline, CDR1 SNHLY and CDR2 FYNNEI. This CDR3 contains 14 residues. V dropped 7 bases and J dropped 9; count of bases not matched to a gene: 5. CDR3 sequence: CASTGTSGRGEQFF. CDR3 in DNA: TGTGCCAGCACTGGGACTAGCGGGAGAGGTGAGCAGTTCTTC.

This chain uses TRBV19 with TRBJ2-7; TRBD2 matches 11 bases. Germline V gene lookup returns CDR1 LNHDA and CDR2 SQIVND (reference sequence). Trimming cost V 6 bases and J 4 bases; bases outside gene matches: 5. CDR3 size: 14 residues. The CDR3 loop reads CASSTGTSGYEQYF. CDR3 DNA: TGTGCCAGTAGCACCGGGACTAGCGGTTACGAGCAGTACTTC.

The gene calls are TRBV7-2 and TRBJ2-5, with D uncertain. CDR1 is SGHTA, CDR2 FQGNSA, per germline. V lost 7 bases to trimming and J lost 2 bases, with 17 bases between them. The CDR3 has 15 amino acids. This chain's CDR3 is CASKPDPWQQETQYF. In DNA form, the CDR3 reads TGTGCCAGCAAACCAGACCCGTGGCAGCAAGAGACCCAGTACTTC.

V and J are TRBV6-5 and TRBJ2-1; TRBD1 matches at 9 bases. This CDR3 comprises 15 residues. Per the germline V gene, CDR1 is MNHEY and CDR2 is SVGAGI. V dropped 2 bases and J dropped 7; count of bases not matched to a gene: 6. CDR3 DNA sequence: TGTGCCAGCAGTTACGGGACAGGGTATGGTAATGAGCAGTTCTTC. This encodes CASSYGTGYGNEQFF.